This entry lists 17 T cell receptor beta chains sequenced from one sample in a study of blood T cells in healthy people across ages. PCR was performed a second time for 7 to 11 cycles using a sample-barcoded 5' primer and a J-beta primer mix. A single record per CDR3 protein comes from TCRdb applying MiXCR to the 5' RACE reads. The table shows more than 800,000 distinct CDR3 sequences, with 29% occurring only once. Source material: blood. These receptors were taken from an elderly woman in good health.

This clonotype was seen only a few times. This chain links TRBV3-1 with TRBJ1-2; D unclear. V was trimmed by 5 bases and J by 6 bases, leaving 13 bases between them. CDR1 is LGHDT and CDR2 is YNNKEL in the germline V gene (reference sequence). This CDR3 has 13 amino acids. This chain's CDR3 is CASSEGGRDGYTF. DNA for the CDR3: TGTGCCAGCAGCGAAGGAGGGAGGGATGGCTACACCTTC.

This clonotype was found many times. This chain uses TRBV3-1 with TRBJ2-7, with D perhaps matching TRBD2 (6 bases). The CDR3 is made up of 16 amino acids. In germline, CDR1 is LGHDT, CDR2 YNNKEL (reference sequence). Trimming took 1 base from V and 1 from J, leaving 14 bases between them. The CDR3 region has the DNA TGTGCCAGCAGCCAAGTTAGGAGTCGGGGGTCCTACGAGCAGTACTTC. This encodes CASSQVRSRGSYEQYF.

In this sample, this clonotype turned up a few times. This chain connects TRBV4-2 to TRBJ2-7, with TRBD2 matching over 10 bases. V gave up 0 bases and J gave up 3 bases; unmatched junction bases: 5. Germline lookup yields CDR1 LGHNA and CDR2 YNFKEQ. The CDR3 contains 16 residues. For the CDR3, the DNA is TGTGCCAGCAGCCAAGATTTCACTAGCGGGGACTACGAGCAGTACTTC. Protein product: CASSQDFTSGDYEQYF.

This clonotype has more than one count but fewer than ten. The chain carries TRBV7-2 and TRBJ1-2, with unresolved D. The germline gives CDR1 SGHTA, CDR2 FQGNSA. Trimming took off 0 bases at V and 2 bases at J, with 13 bases between the two ends. CDR3 length equals 16 residues. CDR3 DNA: TGTGCCAGCAGCTTAGCGGGAGCCGAGCCGAACTATGGCTACACCTTC. It encodes CASSLAGAEPNYGYTF.

This clonotype was counted at least ten times. The V and J genes are TRBV4-3 and TRBJ2-5; the match to TRBD2 covers 14 bases. Germline CDR1 LGHNA, CDR2 YSLEER. V dropped 4 bases and J dropped 4; count of bases not matched to a gene: 5. The CDR3 consists of 16 residues. The CDR3 DNA sequence: TGCGCCAGCAGCCCGACTAGCGGGGGGGCCGGAGAGACCCAGTACTTC. Translated, it gives CASSPTSGGAGETQYF.

The chain combines TRBV30 with TRBJ2-3; 10 bases agree with TRBD2. The ends lost 4 bases at V and 13 bases at J; junction bases unmatched: 8. The CDR3 totals 12 residues. Germline CDR1 GTSNPN, CDR2 SVGIG (reference sequence). The CDR3 DNA reads as TGTGCCTGGAAGGAGAGCGGGGGGGTGGAGTATTTT. Translating it yields CAWKESGGVEYF. The full variable domain, its missing parts supplied by reference TRBV30 and TRBJ2-3, is SQTIHQWPATLVQPVGSPLSLECTVEGTSNPNLYWYRQAAGRGLQLLFYSVGIGQISSEVPQNLSASRPQDRQFILSSKKLLLSDSGFYLCAWKESGGVEYFGPGTRLTVL.

This chain links TRBV18 with TRBJ2-1; 12 nucleotides match TRBD2. The germline CDR1 and CDR2 sequences are KGHSH and LQKENI. With 5 bases clipped from V and 10 bases from J, the junction kept 30 bases outside the gene matches. This CDR3 is built from 22 residues. In DNA form, the CDR3 reads TGTGCCAGCTCAGAACTGACAGGCACGGGGTACACTAGCGGGGGGCAACAGAAGGAGCAGTTCTTC. This sequence encodes CASSELTGTGYTSGGQQKEQFF.

Notes on this clonotype: A read error may be the cause here, since a much bigger clone is one base away. The V call is TRBV6-6, the J call TRBJ1-2, with D perhaps matching TRBD1 (6 bases). Germline assignment: CDR1 MNHNY and CDR2 SVGAGI (reference sequence). The CDR3 covers 14 residues. The CDR3 sequence: CASTPGERHYDYTF. DNA of the CDR3: TGTGCCAGCACCCCAGGGGAGAGGCACTATGACTACACCTTC.

This clonotype was recorded a few times. This sequence may be a read error, since a much larger clone differs from it by one base. The J gene is TRBJ2-7, the V gene TRBV6-2 or TRBV6-3; D gene unclear. The germline V gene has CDR1 MNHEY and CDR2 SVGEGT. The CDR3 sequence is 13 residues long. V gave up 3 bases and J gave up 7 bases, with 13 bases separating them. CDR3 region: CASSYVRHNEQYF. CDR3 nucleotides: TGTGCCAGCAGTTATGTCAGGCACAATGAGCAGTACTTC.

The rearrangement joins TRBV6-1 to TRBJ2-1; 7 bases align to TRBD1. The assigned J gene may be wrong: the sequence end matches TRBJ2-7 better. The germline gives CDR1 MNHNS, CDR2 SASEGT. CDR3 size: 14 residues. The CDR3 coding sequence is TGTGCCAGCAACTCAGGGGACAGAGCCTCCGAGCAGTACTTC. It codes for CASNSGDRASEQYF.

In its sample, this clonotype was seen many times. This chain uses TRBV6-6 with TRBJ2-7; TRBD2 might be the D (7 bases). The germline V and J ends were trimmed by 6 bases and 2 bases, with 20 bases remaining between them. In germline, CDR1 is MNHNY, CDR2 SVGAGI (reference sequence). The CDR3 consists of 16 residues. The CDR3 DNA reads as TGTGCCAGCAGCTGGGGGGGGAGGACAGCGACCTACGAGCAGTACTTC. This gives the protein CASSWGGRTATYEQYF.

This clonotype appeared once. This may be a read error, as it is one base from a much larger clone. This chain joins TRBV7-2 and TRBJ2-7, with a weak D call TRBD2 (5 bases). This CDR3 region has 16 residues. CDR1 is SGHTA, CDR2 FQGNSA, per germline. The ends were cut back, 1 base at V and 0 bases at J, with 13 bases in the middle. The CDR3 nucleotides are TGTGCCAGCAGCTTAGTATCCCGACGGGGCTCCTACGAGCAGTACTTC. It translates to CASSLVSRRGSYEQYF.

This clonotype has at least ten counts. The chain is built from TRBV11-3 and TRBJ2-5, with D hard to call. Germline loops: CDR1 SGHNT, CDR2 YENEEA. V lost 3 bases and J lost 5, with 10 bases in between. The CDR3 loop spans 13 amino acids. CDR3 coding DNA: TGTGCCAGCAGCTTTGGGCAGGCGGAGACCCAGTACTTC. It yields the protein CASSFGQAETQYF.

As to this clonotype: A clone one base away is much larger, so this may be a read error. The rearrangement joins TRBV6-5 to TRBJ2-5, with 8 bases identical to TRBD1. V lost 2 bases, J lost 3 bases, and 14 bases stayed unmatched. The germline CDR1 and CDR2 sequences are MNHEY and SVGAGI. The CDR3 length is 18 residues. CDR3 amino acids: CASSYARWGRGRKETQYF. The CDR3 DNA follows: TGTGCCAGCAGTTACGCCAGATGGGGCAGGGGGCGGAAAGAGACCCAGTACTTC.

Remarks on this clonotype: This may arise from a read error, as a much more abundant clone is one base away. The chain links TRBV27 to TRBJ2-1, with a tentative D call TRBD1 (5 bases). This CDR3 comprises 12 residues. CDR1 and CDR2 (germline): MNHEY, SMNVEV (reference sequence). The V gene lost 9 bases and the J gene lost 13 bases, with 19 bases spanning the gap. The CDR3: CASKGVGKTQFF. The CDR3 nucleotides read TGTGCCAGTAAAGGGGTTGGGAAGACCCAGTTCTTC.

This clonotype was found once. This sequence joins TRBV12-3 or TRBV12-4 and TRBJ1-5; TRBD1 might be the D (6 bases). This CDR3 region has 14 residues. The V and J ends lost 3 bases and 9 bases respectively, with 15 bases between them. The CDR3 here is CASSFAGARWPQHF. Written as DNA, the CDR3 is TGTGCCAGCAGTTTTGCAGGGGCGAGGTGGCCCCAGCATTTT.

Comments on this clonotype: A much larger clone differs from this one at a single base, so this may be a read error. The V gene is TRBV6-6, the J gene TRBJ2-7; D uncertain. The CDR3 sequence is 9 residues long. CDR1 is MNHNY and CDR2 is SVGAGI in the germline V gene (reference sequence). The CDR3 region is CVASDEQYF. The CDR3 DNA sequence: TGTGTTGCCTCCGACGAGCAGTACTTC.